A selection of T cell receptor beta chains follows, all from one sample in a study of a mutant IDH1 vaccine in newly diagnosed glioma. The assay was immunoSEQ multiplex PCR, and TCRdb's table has in-frame clones only and misses some. The sample includes tens of thousands of clones, 86% of them seen just once. These receptors' targets are unknown. This material consisted of PBMCs, taken from a glioma patient whose treatment included an IDH1 peptide vaccine. These receptors originate from a man aged 35-49 years with glioma. CDR3s include the opening cysteine and the closing phenylalanine or tryptophan. Each record gives: V gene, clone size, J gene, D gene, CDR3 protein, CDR3 DNA. D genes are given only for firm matches. Expanded clones get a size class; other rows say once, few or many, or leave the size out.

TRBV6-6	.	TRBJ1-4	.	CASSYSWGTTNEKLFF	TGTGCCAGCAGTTACTCTTGGGGGACAACTAATGAAAAACTGTTTTTT
TRBV2	.	TRBJ1-1	.	CASSGPVGVGTEAFF	TGTGCCAGCAGTGGCCCGGTCGGGGTAGGCACTGAAGCTTTCTTT
TRBV2	.	TRBJ2-7	TRBD1	CASTQDRGLEEQYF	TGTGCCAGCACTCAAGACAGGGGTCTGGAGGAGCAGTACTTC
TRBV5-4	.	TRBJ2-5	.	CASSLEDRVETQYF	TGTGCCAGCAGCTTGGAGGACAGAGTAGAGACCCAGTACTTC
TRBV28	.	TRBJ1-5	.	CASSTHGQPQHF	TGTGCCAGCAGCACTCATGGACAGCCCCAGCATTTT
TRBV7-9	.	TRBJ2-3	TRBD1	CASSQTGGPADTQYF	TGTGCCAGCAGCCAGACAGGGGGCCCTGCAGATACGCAGTATTTT
TRBV7-6	.	TRBJ2-1	TRBD2	CASSLYSPGGNEQFF	TGTGCCAGCAGCTTATACTCCCCGGGGGGGAATGAGCAGTTCTTC
TRBV27	.	TRBJ1-4	TRBD1	CASSLFPTGPILLFF	TGTGCCAGCAGTTTATTTCCGACAGGGCCCATTCTACTGTTTTTT
TRBV4-3	few	TRBJ1-1	.	CASSQDLEGLEAFF	TGCGCCAGCAGCCAAGATCTCGAAGGGCTTGAAGCTTTCTTT
TRBV21-1	.	TRBJ2-7	.	CASSKGGGSSYEQYF	TGTGCCAGCAGCAAAGGCGGCGGGTCCTCCTACGAGCAGTACTTC
TRBV21-1	medium-sized	TRBJ2-2	.	CASSKARIHSNTGELFF	TGTGCCAGCAGCAAAGCCCGGATTCACAGCAACACCGGGGAGCTGTTTTTT
TRBV2	.	TRBJ1-4	.	CASSDGVTNEKLFF	TGTGCCAGCAGTGACGGAGTGACTAATGAAAAACTGTTTTTT
TRBV7-2	.	TRBJ1-4	TRBD1	CASSLTGGGEKLFF	TGTGCCAGCAGCCTGACAGGGGGCGGCGAAAAACTGTTTTTT
TRBV29-1	.	TRBJ2-7	TRBD1	CSVPRQGGHEQYF	TGCAGCGTTCCCCGACAGGGGGGCCACGAGCAGTACTTC
TRBV7-9	.	TRBJ2-5	.	CASSSGGTQYF	TGTGCCAGCAGCTCTGGAGGGACCCAGTACTTC
TRBV2	few	TRBJ1-5	.	CASSDRVNQPQHF	TGTGCCAGCAGTGACAGGGTTAATCAGCCCCAGCATTTT
TRBV18	.	TRBJ2-5	.	CASSPPHHSGTSKEQETQYF	TGTGCCAGCTCACCACCCCACCACTCCGGGACCTCAAAAGAACAAGAGACCCAGTACTTC
TRBV27	.	TRBJ1-4	.	CASSSRIPTNEKLFF	TGTGCCAGCAGTTCACGAATACCAACTAATGAAAAACTGTTTTTT
TRBV6-1	.	TRBJ1-5	.	CASSETGWSNQPQHF	TGTGCCAGCAGTGAAACTGGGTGGAGCAATCAGCCCCAGCATTTT
TRBV7-2	.	TRBJ2-5	.	CASSLDGRHETQYF	TGTGCCAGCAGCTTAGACGGGAGACACGAGACCCAGTACTTC
TRBV5-1	few	TRBJ2-1	.	CASSFMGGEGNEQFF	TGCGCCAGCAGCTTTATGGGGGGCGAAGGGAATGAGCAGTTCTTC
TRBV4-2	.	TRBJ1-1	TRBD1	CASSPGQGSTEAFF	TGTGCCAGCAGCCCGGGACAGGGGTCCACTGAAGCTTTCTTT
TRBV5-1	once	TRBJ1-4	TRBD1	CASRPGQGYSGLEKLFF	TGCGCCAGCAGACCGGGACAGGGCTATAGCGGGTTAGAAAAACTGTTTTTT
TRBV29-1	.	TRBJ2-1	.	CSVAPQQFF	TGCAGCGTTGCACCTCAGCAGTTCTTC
TRBV27	.	TRBJ2-7	TRBD1	CASSQDRGGEQYF	TGTGCCAGCAGTCAGGACAGGGGTGGCGAGCAGTACTTC
TRBV12-1	.	TRBJ2-7	.	CASSLLPGLAGGLVDEQYF	TGTGCCAGCAGCCTTTTGCCGGGACTAGCGGGAGGGCTGGTGGACGAGCAGTACTTC
TRBV5-1	.	TRBJ2-7	.	CASSFSTGANYEQYF	TGCGCCAGCAGCTTCTCCACCGGAGCGAACTACGAGCAGTACTTC
TRBV5-1	.	TRBJ2-7	.	CASPVYYEQYF	TGCGCCAGCCCCGTCTACTACGAGCAGTACTTC
TRBV7-2	few	TRBJ2-1	TRBD2	CASSLRGTSGRNEQFF	TGTGCCAGCAGCTTAAGGGGGACTAGCGGGAGAAATGAGCAGTTCTTC
TRBV6-1	.	TRBJ2-7	TRBD1	CASSAHTGGNRNLYEQYF	TGTGCCAGCAGTGCACACACAGGGGGCAATCGAAACCTCTACGAGCAGTACTTC
TRBV5-5	.	TRBJ1-2	.	CASSLDRGWDYGYTF	TGTGCCAGCAGCTTGGACCGGGGCTGGGACTATGGCTACACCTTC
TRBV4-2	.	TRBJ2-7	.	CASSQVSSATYEQYF	TGTGCCAGCAGCCAAGTGTCTAGCGCGACCTACGAGCAGTACTTC